These T cell receptor beta chains were read from a single sample in a study of blood T cell repertoires in COVID-19. Some clones are missing from TCRdb's copy, which holds only in-frame ones; the method was immunoSEQ multiplex PCR. The sample consists of 40,000 to 55,000 clones, approximately 88% of them appearing once. The specimen sequenced was peripheral blood. These receptors all come from a human donor in a cohort sampled during active COVID-19. The conserved cysteine and the conserved F or W are not part of the CDR3 here. D genes are given only for firm matches. Clone size, where shown, is once, few, many, or a class for clones that have expanded.

clone size,V gene,J gene,D gene,CDR3 length,CDR3 protein
once,TRBV4-3,TRBJ2-1,TRBD2,12,ASSQDRAGDEQF
-,TRBV7-6,TRBJ2-5,TRBD1,13,ASTYGTGRQETQY
-,TRBV9,TRBJ2-2,-,13,ASSVLVGNTGELF
-,TRBV5-6,TRBJ2-2,-,14,ASSLMYPGDTGELF
once,TRBV9,TRBJ2-1,TRBD2,13,ASSPGLAGGYEQF
-,TRBV3-1/TRBV3-2,TRBJ2-6,TRBD2,13,ASSREGTGANVLT
-,TRBV6-2/TRBV6-3,TRBJ2-2,-,14,ASSGLGALNTGELF
-,TRBV7-9,TRBJ1-2,TRBD1,15,ASSLAGTGGMAYGYT
once,TRBV24-1,TRBJ2-3,-,9,ATSAGNTQY
few,TRBV25-1,TRBJ1-5,-,10,ASSQGHQPQH
-,TRBV6-5,TRBJ1-1,-,11,ASSQTGNTEAF
-,TRBV29-1,TRBJ1-6,-,11,SLTGIANSPLH
-,TRBV2,TRBJ1-2,TRBD1,13,ASTLWAGGSYGYT
-,TRBV19,TRBJ2-3,TRBD2,14,ASTPRSGGSTDTQY
-,TRBV5-6,TRBJ2-1,-,13,ASRIPGLPAGEQF
-,TRBV11-2,TRBJ1-2,-,14,ASSLDPARIRYGYT
-,TRBV6-5,TRBJ1-3,TRBD1,12,ASSDRGRGNTIY
-,TRBV7-9,TRBJ1-1,TRBD1,11,ASRRTGNTEAF
-,TRBV30,TRBJ1-6,-,12,AWRGAGGKSPLH
-,TRBV4-1,TRBJ1-1,-,12,ASSQDQGNTEAF
-,TRBV6-5,TRBJ1-4,-,11,ASKRAGDEKLF
-,TRBV30,TRBJ1-3,TRBD1,12,ACRDRGTGNTIY
-,TRBV11-2,TRBJ1-1,-,14,ASSLGTPYLPTEAF
-,TRBV3-1/TRBV3-2,TRBJ2-1,TRBD2,14,ASSRTSGGGGNEQF
-,TRBV18,TRBJ1-3,-,13,ASSPQGPSGNTIY
-,TRBV30,TRBJ2-6,TRBD1,16,AQRWAGGGSSGANVLT
-,TRBV23-1,TRBJ2-2,-,14,ASWANDFANTGELF
-,TRBV6-5,TRBJ1-4,TRBD1,13,ASRDGARGLEKLF
-,TRBV24-1,TRBJ2-3,TRBD2,13,ATSDTSGGVDTQY
-,TRBV27,TRBJ2-1,-,16,ASSKARTGGGSYNEQF
-,TRBV11-3,TRBJ2-2,TRBD1,12,ASSLTGRDGELF
-,TRBV9,TRBJ1-2,TRBD1,13,ASSPGQGAPYGYT
-,TRBV19,TRBJ1-1,-,12,ASSMARERSEAF
-,TRBV9,TRBJ2-1,TRBD1,13,ASSYRDRGLGEQF
-,TRBV7-2,TRBJ1-5,-,12,ASSYDHSNQPQH
-,TRBV25-1,TRBJ2-2,TRBD1,12,ASRGQGWTGELF
-,TRBV6-2/TRBV6-3,TRBJ1-1,TRBD1,16,ASSGTGNGVRANTEAF
-,TRBV11-3,TRBJ2-3,TRBD2,14,ASSLLAGEGPDTQY
once,TRBV28,TRBJ2-1,-,12,ASATGLGLNEQF
few,TRBV30,TRBJ1-6,-,13,AWSIAGGMSSPLH
few,TRBV6-5,TRBJ1-5,TRBD1,13,ASSLGQGSNQPQH
-,TRBV5-1,TRBJ1-1,TRBD1,13,ASSSGLDRATEAF
-,TRBV4-2,TRBJ2-7,-,14,ASSQDSRGVSYEQY
-,TRBV19,TRBJ2-3,-,13,ATTQRDSRQDTQY
-,TRBV27,TRBJ1-5,-,13,ASRSRQNSNQPQH
-,TRBV6-5,TRBJ1-6,-,12,ASSLDSVNSPLH
-,TRBV6-5,TRBJ1-2,TRBD1,12,ASTPPGQPYGYT
-,TRBV18,TRBJ2-6,-,16,ASSPQQAGGLGANVLT
-,TRBV5-4,TRBJ2-2,-,13,ASSRGTGNTGELF
-,TRBV3-1/TRBV3-2,TRBJ1-1,-,15,ASSPLMGGKGNTEAF
-,TRBV5-1,TRBJ2-1,-,12,ASSPELAHNEQF
-,TRBV11-3,TRBJ1-6,TRBD1,15,ASSGAGTGVLNSPLH
-,TRBV5-4,TRBJ2-1,-,13,ASSSTAFSYNEQF
-,TRBV6-5,TRBJ1-6,-,11,ASSLHRVSPLH
-,TRBV10-1,TRBJ2-3,-,13,ASSDGLVSTDTQY